This TCR beta chain was obtained from a study of Graves' ophthalmopathy and Graves' hyperthyroidism. Study-wide points: The majority of expanded thyroid clonotypes above 0.001 frequency also occurred in blood.

This clonotype has more than one count but fewer than ten. The target antigen is unknown. With V trimmed by 8 bases and J by 4 bases, 4 bases remained unmatched. Germline values: CDR1 SQVTM, CDR2 ANQGSEA. This CDR3 region has 12 residues. The TCR beta CDR3 regions underwent amplification from RNA transcripts. HTBI primers served in a first-round RT-PCR, which a second-round multiplex PCR followed. From the multiplex PCR reads, TCRdb called clonotypes with MiXCR, one entry per CDR3 protein. The table includes over a million distinct CDR3 sequences, approximately 35% detected once. The chain uses TRBV29-1 and TRBJ1-2; 10 bases match TRBD1. Material for sequencing was peripheral blood or thyroid tissue (not recorded which). This receptor was obtained from an adult man with Graves' hyperthyroidism. The CDR3 loop reads CSPGTGAYGYTF. CDR3 nucleotide sequence: TGCAGCCCCGGGACAGGGGCCTATGGCTACACCTTC.